This entry lists 5 T cell receptor beta chains sequenced from one sample in a study of blood T cell repertoires in COVID-19. Profiling relied on immunoSEQ multiplex PCR, and the TCRdb table lists in-frame clones only, not all of them. Here the sample spans about 200,000 clones, about 88% being singletons. The sample comprised peripheral blood. The receptor set was obtained from a man aged 45 to 65 with COVID-19, enrolled during active disease.

The chain couples TRBV3-1 (or the pseudogene TRBV3-2) to TRBJ2-3; the match to TRBD2 covers 8 bases. The J segment lost 3 bases and the V segment lost 6 bases, leaving 5 bases of the junction unmatched. CDR3 length: 14 residues. CDR1 and CDR2 from the germline V gene are LGHDT and YNNKEL (reference sequence). As DNA, the CDR3 is TGTGCCAGCAGACAGACTAGCGCGACAGATACGCAGTATTTT. Its protein is CASRQTSATDTQYF.

The chain carries TRBV5-1 and TRBJ2-1; D may be TRBD1 (5 bases). The CDR3 is 14 residues long. V lost 1 base, J lost 7 bases, and 12 bases lay in between. Germline CDR1 and CDR2: SGHRS and YFSETQ. This CDR3 is CASSLSTGVNEQFF. The CDR3 nucleotides read TGCGCCAGCAGCTTGAGTACAGGAGTTAATGAGCAGTTCTTC.

This rearrangement joins TRBV15 to TRBJ1-1; the D gene is possibly TRBD1 (5 bases). V lost 2 bases and J lost 5, with 15 bases in between. CDR3 length equals 15 residues. CDR1 LNHNV and CDR2 YYDKDF come from the germline V gene (reference sequence). CDR3 nucleotide sequence: TGTGCCACCAGCAGAAGAACGACAGTTACGACTGAAGCTTTCTTT. Protein product: CATSRRTTVTTEAFF.

The V and J genes are TRBV12-3 or TRBV12-4 and TRBJ2-7; D possibly corresponds to TRBD1 (6 bases). V gave up 6 bases and J gave up 4 bases, with 13 bases separating them. There are 13 residues in the CDR3. The CDR3 sequence: CASRENRVYEQYF. For the CDR3, the DNA is TGTGCCAGCAGGGAAAACAGGGTGTACGAGCAGTACTTC.

The J gene is TRBJ2-5, the V gene TRBV29-1; 7 nucleotides line up with TRBD2. The germline gives CDR1 SQVTM, CDR2 ANQGSEA. This CDR3 comprises 14 residues. Trimming removed 6 bases from V and 2 bases from J; junction bases left unmatched: 9. In DNA form, the CDR3 reads TGCAGCGTCGCGGGCGGGGGAGGACAAGAGACCCAGTACTTC. Translating gives CSVAGGGGQETQYF.